This TCR beta chain was observed in a study of blood T cell repertoires in COVID-19 (dated by TCRdb to the early 2020s). General notes on the study: Collaborator samples came from the United States, Italy and Spain and covered acute and convalescent phases of COVID-19. The samples were drawn from the first 160 participants of the ongoing ImmuneRACE study and from 1,200 or so subjects provided by 6 global collaborators. The material from the prospective study consisted of cDNA or gDNA derived from T cells, B-cell-depleted T cells, or PBMCs. Where available, HLA class I and class II types were obtained from metadata supplied by the sample provider rather than from assay-based typing. The repertoires were released in a freely available public database meant as a resource for research on the immune response to SARS-CoV-2. Deeply sampled blood TCRbeta repertoires from subjects exposed to, actively infected with, or recovered from COVID-19 were included in the dataset. A de-identified subject ID, COVID-19 status, age in years and sex were almost always included in the sample metadata. Results the study describes overall, beyond this receptor: The amount of clinical and demographic metadata varied by source and participant and was provided uncurated.

The trim is 2 bases for V and 0 bases for J, with a gap of 14 bases between the germline ends. The CDR3 covers 18 residues, taking in both the cysteine and the phenylalanine. The only DNA kept is the CDR3, 54 bases in frame from the first base. The germline V gene gives CDR1 as SGHDN and CDR2 as FVKESK. TCRbeta CDR3 regions were amplified from genomic DNA using the immunoSEQ Assay, a bias-controlled multiplex PCR. Regarding the original processing steps: The number of nucleated cells in each sample was estimated from the amplification of reference gene primers within the assay. To quantify the absolute abundance of each unique TCRbeta CDR3 rearrangement, sequence reads were collapsed and filtered. For each sample, productive Simpson clonality was calculated by taking the square root of Simpson's diversity index across productive rearrangements. Held by TCRdb, this immuneACCESS table contains in-frame sequences only and omits some clones. Under half of the omission traces to an unresolved V gene where checked; the cause of the rest is unknown. The V and J calls and clone size are taken from that table; D and trimming were inferred from the DNA. The sample includes around 370,000 clones, with around 91% observed a single time. The ten largest make up 2.5% to 4% of the sample.

Another Seattle source contributed samples from volunteer blood donors who had recovered from COVID-19. The collaborating institutions used their own protocols to collect whole blood in K2EDTA tubes. For TCRbeta analysis, collaborators shipped samples as frozen whole blood, isolated PBMCs, or DNA extracted from either of those sample types. This clone has a handful of counts. Its antigen remains undetermined. No base quality values were provided; no much bigger clone lies one nucleotide off. Sequenced material: peripheral blood. This receptor was taken from a woman aged 18-29 years who had recovered from COVID-19. In this chain, TRBV14 is recombined with TRBJ1-6, and TRBD1 may be the D gene, going by 5 matching bases. The bases read TGTGCCAGCAGCCAATGGATCGACAGCGACTCCTATAATTCACCCCTCCACTTT. It is translated as CASSQWIDSDSYNSPLHF.